A single count supports the clone carrying this TCR beta chain. The data were obtained in a study of OX40 agonist ivuxolimab in advanced cancers. The protocol was immunoSEQ multiplex PCR, while the TCRdb copy is restricted to in-frame clones and leaves out a portion. The table lists about 75,000 clones, more than 75% of them singletons. CDR1 is SEHNR, CDR2 FQNEAQ, per germline (reference sequence). Trimming removed 7 bases from V and 3 bases from J, with 20 bases in between. This CDR3 region has 16 residues. The origin of this receptor is an adult with an advanced solid tumor such as melanoma, head and neck, liver or kidney cancer. The J gene is TRBJ2-3, the V gene TRBV7-9; D is ambiguous. The material sequenced was CD4+ or CD8+ T cells sorted from blood, taken in a trial of the OX40 agonist ivuxolimab. The CDR3 DNA is TGTGCCAGCACCGGTGGGAAGAGTGTTTGGACAGATACGCAGTATTTT. As protein: CASTGGKSVWTDTQYF.